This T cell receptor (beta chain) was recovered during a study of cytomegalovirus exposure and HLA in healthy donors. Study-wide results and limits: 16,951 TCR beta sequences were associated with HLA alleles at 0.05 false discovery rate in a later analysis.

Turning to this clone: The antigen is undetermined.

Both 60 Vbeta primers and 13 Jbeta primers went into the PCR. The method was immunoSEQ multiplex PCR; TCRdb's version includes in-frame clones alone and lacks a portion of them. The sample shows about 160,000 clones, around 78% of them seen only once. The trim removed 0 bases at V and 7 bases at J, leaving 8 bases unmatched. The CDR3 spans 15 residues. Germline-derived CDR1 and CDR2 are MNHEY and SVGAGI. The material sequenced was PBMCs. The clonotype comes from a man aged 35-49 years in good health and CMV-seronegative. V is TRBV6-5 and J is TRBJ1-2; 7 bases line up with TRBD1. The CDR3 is CASSYSRTGPSGYTF. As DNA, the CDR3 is TGTGCCAGCAGTTACTCCCGGACAGGTCCGAGTGGCTACACCTTC.